Listed here are 7 T cell receptor beta chains from one sample, sequenced in a study of blood T cell repertoires in COVID-19. Sequenced by immunoSEQ multiplex PCR; TCRdb stores in-frame clones only, minus some. The repertoire consists of about 130,000 clones, with about four fifths occurring once and the leading ten covering 18%. The material sequenced was PBMCs or T cells enriched from blood (not recorded which). Source of these receptors: a man aged 25 to 40 who had recovered from COVID-19.

The gene calls are TRBV4-1 and TRBJ1-2; 7 nucleotides align to TRBD1. The germline V gene encodes CDR1 MGHRA and CDR2 YSYEKL. The CDR3 runs 18 residues. V lost 0 bases and J lost 2; bases outside the gene matches: 12. In DNA, the CDR3 is TGCGCCAGCAGCCAAGATCCGGTCCCCGGGACAGTGAACTATGGCTACACCTTC. It is translated as CASSQDPVPGTVNYGYTF.

About this clone: This sample includes further DNA sequences coding for the same CDR3. This chain connects TRBV2 to TRBJ2-5, with a tentative D call TRBD2 (5 bases). V lost 5 bases and J 2 bases, leaving 6 bases between the germline ends. The CDR3 has 12 residues. The germline V gene encodes CDR1 SNHLY and CDR2 FYNNEI. The CDR3 is CASSRGQETQYF. Here the CDR3 DNA reads TGTGCCAGCAGTCGAGGGCAAGAGACCCAGTACTTC.

The chain joins TRBV3-1 (or the pseudogene TRBV3-2) to TRBJ2-5, with 9 bases aligning to TRBD2. This CDR3 comprises 16 residues. The germline gives CDR1 LGHDT, CDR2 YNNKEL (reference sequence). V gave up 2 bases and J gave up 1 base; unmatched junction bases: 5. DNA for the CDR3: TGTGCCAGCAGCCAAATAGCGGGGGTACGCCAAGAGACCCAGTACTTC. It specifies CASSQIAGVRQETQYF.

The chain is built from TRBV6-6 and TRBJ2-7; 8 bases line up with TRBD2. The CDR3 totals 14 residues. The V segment lost 4 bases and the J segment 6 bases; nucleotides outside the gene matches: 8. CDR1 and CDR2 (germline): MNHNY, SVGAGI (reference sequence). The CDR3: CASSSTGGKAEQYF. The DNA for the CDR3 is TGTGCCAGCAGTTCCACGGGGGGGAAGGCCGAGCAGTACTTC.

The rearrangement uses TRBV24-1 and TRBJ2-3; TRBD1 is a possible D gene (8 bases). Germline V gene sequence: CDR1 KGHDR, CDR2 SFDVKD. V was trimmed by 10 bases and J by 0 bases, leaving 13 bases between them. CDR3 length: 14 residues. CDR3 DNA sequence: TGTGCCACACAGGGGGGGTCTAGCACAGATACGCAGTATTTT. Translating gives CATQGGSSTDTQYF.

The J gene is TRBJ1-4, the V gene TRBV27; TRBD1 matches 8 bases. Germline loops: CDR1 MNHEY, CDR2 SMNVEV (reference sequence). CDR3 length: 14 residues. Losses at the gene ends were 5 bases for V and 7 bases for J; bases not matched to a gene: 6. The CDR3: CASSKQGGGEKLFF. In nucleotides, the CDR3 is TGTGCCAGCAGTAAACAGGGGGGTGGTGAAAAACTGTTTTTT.

The V and J genes are TRBV9 and TRBJ2-7; TRBD2 agrees at 8 bases. The CDR3 has 15 residues. Losses at the gene ends were 4 bases for V and 0 bases for J; bases not matched to a gene: 6. Germline V CDR1 and CDR2: SGDLS, YYNGEE. CDR3 loop: CASSPGSGSSYEQYF. CDR3 coding DNA: TGTGCCAGCAGCCCTGGGAGCGGGAGCTCCTACGAGCAGTACTTC.